Each of the 23 T cell receptor beta chains below was sequenced from the same sample in a study of blood T cell repertoires in COVID-19. Assay: immunoSEQ multiplex PCR; the TCRdb copy retains only in-frame clones and omits some. The sample includes some 290,000 clones, approximately 87% of them seen just once. Sequenced sample: peripheral blood. The receptors come from a woman in her twenties or thirties with COVID-19, enrolled during active disease.

The genes are TRBV5-5 and TRBJ2-7; tentatively, D is TRBD2 (6 bases). This CDR3 contains 15 residues. V was trimmed by 4 bases and J by 3 bases, leaving 17 bases between them. From germline, CDR1 is SGHKS and CDR2 YYEKEE (reference sequence). The CDR3 bases are TGTGCCAGCAGCCAGGAGGGGCATACAGACTACGAGCAGTACTTC. Protein sequence: CASSQEGHTDYEQYF.

This chain links TRBV5-4 with TRBJ2-2, with 7 bases matching TRBD2. CDR1 is SGHNT, CDR2 YYREEE, per germline (reference sequence). The CDR3 loop spans 14 amino acids. J lost 1 base, V lost 4 bases, and 1 base had no gene match. The CDR3 DNA follows: TGTGCCAGCAGCGTAGCGGGGAACACCGGGGAGCTGTTTTTT. Its protein product is CASSVAGNTGELFF.

V usage is TRBV12-3 or TRBV12-4 and J usage is TRBJ1-2, with 8 positions matching TRBD1. V shed 5 bases, J shed 11 bases, and the junction held 10 bases outside the gene matches. The CDR3 is 13 residues long. CDR3 amino acids: CASSPLDRGGYTF. The CDR3 coding sequence is TGTGCCAGCAGTCCCCTCGACAGGGGTGGTTACACCTTC.

For this clone: The sample contains more than one DNA sequence encoding this CDR3. The chain has TRBV7-9 and TRBJ1-2, with D tentatively TRBD1 (6 bases). Germline CDR1 and CDR2: SEHNR and FQNEAQ (reference sequence). CDR3 size: 13 residues. V lost 5 bases and J 5 bases, leaving 12 bases between the germline ends. Here the CDR3 reads CASSPGQLYGYTF. The CDR3 DNA reads TGTGCCAGCAGCCCAGGACAGTTATATGGCTACACCTTC. The full variable domain, with the rest looked up from reference TRBV7-9 and TRBJ1-2, is DTGVSQNPRHKITKRGQNVTFRCDPISEHNRLYWYRQTLGQGPEFLTYFQNEAQLEKSRLLSDRFSAERPKGSFSTLEIQRTEQGDSAMYLCASSPGQLYGYTFGSGTRLTVV.

The chain is built from TRBV6-4 and TRBJ2-1; 7 positions match TRBD2. The CDR3 is made up of 14 amino acids. Germline CDR1 is MRHNA and CDR2 is SNTAGT. V shed 6 bases, J shed 2 bases, and the junction held 4 bases outside the gene matches. The CDR3 nucleotides read TGTGCCAGCAGCCCGGGGGGAGCCTACAATGAGCAGTTCTTC. Protein sequence: CASSPGGAYNEQFF.

This chain connects TRBV13 to TRBJ2-7; D unclear. The CDR3 has 14 amino acids. Per germline, CDR1 PRHDT and CDR2 FYEKMQ (reference sequence). V was pared by 0 bases and J by 0 bases, with 6 bases between. The DNA for the CDR3 is TGTGCCAGCAGCTTAGGCGCGGTCTCCTACGAGCAGTACTTC. This codes for CASSLGAVSYEQYF.

The chain joins TRBV20-1 to TRBJ2-1; D perhaps matches TRBD2 (7 bases). The CDR3 covers 16 residues. Germline V CDR1 and CDR2: DFQATT, SNEGSKA (reference sequence). Between the trimmed V and J ends, which lost 3 bases and 4 bases, there was a span of 19 bases. CDR3 bases: TGCAGTGCTAGTACCGCGGGGGCGCCGCGGTACAATGAGCAGTTCTTC. This translates into CSASTAGAPRYNEQFF.

The chain employs TRBV5-8 and TRBJ1-4, with 8 bases that match TRBD1. Germline loops: CDR1 SGHTS, CDR2 YDEGEE. J lost 0 bases, V lost 4 bases, and 8 bases had no gene match. This CDR3 is 17 amino acids long. CDR3 in amino acids: CASSPLQGAATNEKLFF. The DNA of the CDR3 is TGTGCCAGCAGCCCCCTCCAGGGGGCTGCAACTAATGAAAAACTGTTTTTT. The full variable domain, rest sourced from reference TRBV5-8 and TRBJ1-4, is EAGVTQSPTHLIKTRGQQATLRCSPISGHTSVYWYQQALGLGLQFLLWYDEGEERNRGNFPPRFSGRQFPNYSSELNVNALELEDSALYLCASSPLQGAATNEKLFFGSGTQLSVL.

The chain combines TRBV5-6 with TRBJ1-1; TRBD1 is a possible D gene (5 bases). Per the germline V gene, CDR1 is SGHDT and CDR2 is YYEEEE. V shed 0 bases and J shed 5 bases, with 11 bases lying between them. The CDR3 consists of 14 residues. The CDR3 DNA sequence: TGTGCCAGCAGCTTGGTACGGGGGATAACTGAAGCTTTCTTT. The encoded protein is CASSLVRGITEAFF.

This clone showed up just a few times. V gene TRBV11-2 combines with J gene TRBJ2-1; perhaps TRBD1 as D (5 bases). Trimming pared 6 bases from V and 0 bases from J, leaving 21 bases between. This CDR3 spans 18 amino acids. The germline V gene encodes CDR1 SGHAT and CDR2 FQNNGV. The CDR3, as DNA: TGTGCCAGCAGTTCTCGGACAAACCCGCAGCACTCCTACAATGAGCAGTTCTTC. Translation: CASSSRTNPQHSYNEQFF.

The chain joins TRBV28 to TRBJ2-1, with TRBD2 matching 8 bases. This CDR3 has 14 amino acids. The J segment lost 6 bases and the V segment lost 5 bases, leaving 6 bases of the junction unmatched. The V gene's germline CDR1 is MDHEN and CDR2 SYDVKM. The chain's CDR3 is CASSEDGGANEQFF. Written as DNA, the CDR3 is TGTGCCAGCAGTGAGGACGGGGGGGCCAATGAGCAGTTCTTC.

J is TRBJ2-2 and V is TRBV27; tentatively, D is TRBD2 (5 bases). The germline gives CDR1 MNHEY, CDR2 SMNVEV (reference sequence). V was trimmed by 2 bases and J by 7 bases, leaving 11 bases between them. The CDR3 totals 14 residues. The CDR3 DNA reads TGTGCCAGCAGTTTAAGAGGGTTGGGCGGGGAGCTGTTTTTT. Translated, it gives CASSLRGLGGELFF.

V and J are TRBV4-1 and TRBJ2-1, with TRBD2 identical over 13 bases. V trimming: 4 bases; J trimming: 5 bases; junction bases outside the gene matches: 5. The CDR3 runs to 16 residues. Germline values: CDR1 MGHRA, CDR2 YSYEKL. The CDR3 region is CASSPSGTSGDNEQFF. CDR3 DNA: TGCGCCAGCAGCCCCTCCGGGACTAGCGGGGACAATGAGCAGTTCTTC.

This chain joins TRBV6-6 and TRBJ2-3, with D possibly being TRBD2 (6 bases). CDR1 and CDR2 from the germline V gene are MNHNY and SVGAGI (reference sequence). V was clipped by 6 bases and J by 3 bases, with 16 bases between them. This CDR3 has 15 amino acids. The CDR3 loop is CASSLGGAGTDTQYF. The CDR3 coding sequence is TGTGCCAGCAGCCTCGGAGGGGCCGGGACAGATACGCAGTATTTT.

The chain uses TRBV19 and TRBJ2-3; D remains unclear. V shed 9 bases and J shed 6 bases, with 13 bases lying between them. Germline V gives CDR1 LNHDA, CDR2 SQIVND (reference sequence). The CDR3 length is 12 residues. The CDR3 bases are TGTGCCAGCTCCCTAGGAAGCGATACGCAGTATTTT. This translates into CASSLGSDTQYF.

V is TRBV2 and J is TRBJ1-4, with 9 bases that match TRBD1. Trimming removed 9 bases from V and 8 bases from J; junction bases left unmatched: 7. The CDR3 extends over 13 amino acids. Germline V gives CDR1 SNHLY, CDR2 FYNNEI. CDR3 nucleotide sequence: TGTGCCAGTAAGGGACAGGGAGGCGAAAAACTGTTTTTT. Translated: CASKGQGGEKLFF.

The rearrangement uses TRBV5-1 and TRBJ1-6; D is unresolved. From germline, CDR1 is SGHRS and CDR2 YFSETQ. This CDR3 is built from 13 residues. V was pared by 4 bases and J by 0 bases, with 2 bases between. The chain's CDR3 is CASSLSYNSPLHF. The CDR3 region has the DNA TGCGCCAGCAGCCTCTCCTATAATTCACCCCTCCACTTT.

V usage is TRBV27 and J usage is TRBJ1-1; D is perhaps TRBD1 (5 bases). With 10 bases removed from V and 4 bases from J, the gap between germline ends came to 22 bases. This CDR3 is 15 amino acids long. Germline V gene lookup returns CDR1 MNHEY and CDR2 SMNVEV (reference sequence). CDR3: CATRFGAGTGTEAFF. CDR3 nucleotides: TGTGCCACCAGGTTTGGGGCGGGGACGGGCACTGAAGCTTTCTTT.

The chain has TRBV4-2 and TRBJ2-5; D gene ambiguous. There are 15 residues in the CDR3. Germline V CDR1 and CDR2: LGHNA, YNFKEQ. The V end lost 0 bases, the J end lost 4 bases, and 12 bases lay between the germline ends. The chain's CDR3 is CASSQDLSPGETQYF. The CDR3 DNA reads TGTGCCAGCAGCCAAGATTTGAGCCCCGGAGAGACCCAGTACTTC.

The chain recombines TRBV3-1 (or the pseudogene TRBV3-2) with TRBJ1-2, with D uncertain. The CDR3 length is 13 residues. V gave up 3 bases and J gave up 8 bases, with 13 bases separating them. Germline V gene data show CDR1 as LGHDT and CDR2 as YNNKEL (reference sequence). CDR3 loop: CASSHLEASGYTF. CDR3 in DNA: TGTGCCAGCAGCCACCTAGAGGCGTCCGGCTACACCTTC.

The V call is TRBV14, the J call TRBJ1-1; D perhaps matches TRBD1 (6 bases). Trimming stripped 1 base from V and 4 bases from J, with 22 bases between. From germline, CDR1 is SGHDN and CDR2 FVKESK. The CDR3 is 18 residues long. The CDR3 DNA sequence: TGTGCCAGCAGCCAAGGCCCTCGTTACAGGGCTCGCGGCACTGAAGCTTTCTTT. Protein product: CASSQGPRYRARGTEAFF.

The chain couples TRBV20-1 to TRBJ2-1, with a weak D call TRBD2 (6 bases). The CDR3 loop spans 16 amino acids. The V gene lost 3 bases and the J gene lost 5 bases, with 20 bases spanning the gap. Per germline, CDR1 DFQATT and CDR2 SNEGSKA (reference sequence). The CDR3, as DNA: TGCAGTGCTAGTCCCTTCGAGGGGAGGCGGCACAATGAGCAGTTCTTC. Its translation is CSASPFEGRRHNEQFF.

V and J are TRBV28 and TRBJ1-2; no firm D call. The CDR3 covers 13 residues. Germline V gives CDR1 MDHEN, CDR2 SYDVKM. Trimming removed 4 bases at V and 7 bases at J, with 13 bases between. The CDR3 bases are TGTGCCAGCAGTTCGAAGCGGGCCAGTGGCTACACCTTC. This gives the protein CASSSKRASGYTF.